One sample yielded the 17 T cell receptor beta chains listed below, sequenced in a study of blood T cells in healthy people across ages. A second about 6 to 12 cycle PCR used barcoded and J-beta primers. From the 5' RACE reads, TCRdb called clonotypes with MiXCR, one entry per CDR3 protein. The repertoire consists of about 810,000 distinct CDR3 sequences, with 35% to 40% occurring once and the leading ten covering 10% to 15%. The material sequenced was blood. These receptors were collected from a man aged 18 to 35 in good health.

About this clonotype itself: One end of the junction fails to match germline, which may point to a read error. The chain employs TRBV28 and TRBJ1-5; no clear D gene. This CDR3 spans 13 amino acids. The germline CDR1 and CDR2 sequences are MDHEN and SYDVKM. The CDR3 DNA sequence: TGTGCCAGCAGCATAGAACACAATCAGCCCCGGCATTTT. It is translated as CASSIEHNQPRHF.

The chain links TRBV7-9 to TRBJ1-1, with 9 bases lining up with TRBD1. The junction had 11 bases not matched to a gene; V was cut back by 4 bases and J by 2 bases. The CDR3 is 17 amino acids. Germline CDR1 SEHNR, CDR2 FQNEAQ (reference sequence). The CDR3 protein is CASSSRQGVGPNTEAFF. CDR3 coding DNA: TGTGCCAGCAGCTCTCGACAGGGGGTTGGTCCTAACACTGAAGCTTTCTTT.

This clonotype was detected only a few times. The V call is TRBV4-3, the J call TRBJ1-4; no definite D call. The CDR3 runs 16 residues. The germline V gene has CDR1 LGHNA and CDR2 YSLEER. Trimming removed 4 bases from V and 8 bases from J, with 20 bases in between. The CDR3 nucleotides read TGCGCCAGCAGCCCAGCCGAGAGCAGAAGAGACGAAAAACTGTTTTTT. Its protein product is CASSPAESRRDEKLFF.

V usage is TRBV12-3 or TRBV12-4 and J usage is TRBJ1-1, with a possible D match to TRBD1 (6 bases). Deletions cut 4 bases from V and 9 bases from J, with 12 bases between. The CDR3 sequence is 12 residues long. CDR3 in amino acids: CASSWGRGQAFF. DNA of the CDR3: TGTGCCAGCAGTTGGGGCAGGGGCCAAGCTTTCTTT.

This clonotype was found a few times. The chain employs TRBV10-3 and TRBJ1-2; D perhaps matches TRBD1 (5 bases). Trimming stripped 5 bases from V and 0 bases from J, with 19 bases between. The CDR3 length is 17 residues. CDR1 and CDR2 from the germline V gene are ENHRY and SYGVKD. CDR3 in DNA: TGTGCCATCAGTACGACTTCCGGGACGGAGGCTAACTATGGCTACACCTTC. This translates into CAISTTSGTEANYGYTF.

The chain has TRBV5-6 and TRBJ1-6, with TRBD1 matching 8 bases. This CDR3 region has 14 residues. Germline loops: CDR1 SGHDT, CDR2 YYEEEE. J was trimmed by 10 bases and V by 3 bases; bases with no gene match: 6. CDR3 protein: CASSSSGGQSPLHF. The CDR3 DNA sequence: TGTGCCAGCAGCTCGTCAGGGGGCCAATCACCCCTCCACTTT.

This clonotype was seen only a few times. This rearrangement joins TRBV5-1 to TRBJ1-1, with D hard to call. Germline V gene lookup returns CDR1 SGHRS and CDR2 YFSETQ. The V gene lost 4 bases and the J gene lost 1 base, with 14 bases spanning the gap. CDR3 length: 15 amino acids. CDR3 sequence (DNA): TGCGCCAGCAGCCCCCCCCTACCTACGAACACTGAAGCTTTCTTT. This codes for CASSPPLPTNTEAFF.

This clonotype occurred many times. V is TRBV7-2 and J is TRBJ1-2; no clear D. The CDR3 loop spans 13 amino acids. Trimming stripped 1 base from V and 9 bases from J, with 12 bases between. Per germline, CDR1 SGHTA and CDR2 FQGNSA. This chain's CDR3 is CASSLGQVGSYTF. CDR3 DNA: TGTGCCAGCAGCTTAGGGCAGGTGGGGAGCTACACCTTC. Full variable domain (outside the CDR3, taken from reference TRBV7-2 and TRBJ1-2): GAGVSQSPSNKVTEKGKDVELRCDPISGHTALYWYRQSLGQGLEFLIYFQGNSAPDKSGLPSDRFSAERTGGSVSTLTIQRTQQEDSAVYLCASSLGQVGSYTFGSGTRLTVV.

V usage is TRBV6-1 and J usage is TRBJ1-1; D ambiguous. Germline V lookup: CDR1 MNHNS, CDR2 SASEGT. Trimming stripped 6 bases from V and 8 bases from J, with 10 bases between. The length of the CDR3 is 11 residues. DNA of the CDR3: TGTGCCAGCAGGGACGGACCCGAAGCTTTCTTT. Translation gives CASRDGPEAFF.

This chain uses TRBV24-1 with TRBJ2-7; a weak D match, TRBD1 (5 bases). Germline V CDR1 and CDR2: KGHDR, SFDVKD. Between the trimmed V and J ends, which lost 5 bases and 7 bases, there was a span of 23 bases. The CDR3 consists of 16 residues. CDR3 residues: CATSGRANSEYNEQYF. CDR3 nucleotides: TGTGCCACCAGTGGCAGGGCAAATTCCGAGTACAATGAGCAGTACTTC.

Remarks on this clonotype: A read error may explain this, as a much larger clone is one base away. The CDR3, as DNA: TGTGCCAGCAGCCCCCGGGCATTAGGATATGAGACCCAGTTCTTC. This sequence encodes CASSPRALGYETQFF. The rearrangement links TRBV6-2 or TRBV6-3 to TRBJ2-1, with D uncertain. The V gene lost 6 bases and the J gene lost 13 bases, with 25 bases spanning the gap. The germline V gene has CDR1 MNHEY and CDR2 SVGEGT. The CDR3 consists of 15 residues.

This chain joins TRBV12-3 or TRBV12-4 and TRBJ1-3, with TRBD1 matching over 9 bases. CDR3 length equals 17 residues. V trimming: 5 bases; J trimming: 2 bases; junction bases outside the gene matches: 10. The CDR3 nucleotides read TGTGCCAGCAGTCCCGGGACAGGGTGGCTCGCTGGAAACACCATATATTTT. It is translated as CASSPGTGWLAGNTIYF.

This clonotype was detected a few times. J is TRBJ2-5 and V is TRBV5-1; 7 nucleotides agree with TRBD1. The CDR3 has 17 amino acids. Trimming removed 0 bases from V and 1 base from J; junction bases left unmatched: 9. Germline V CDR1 and CDR2: SGHRS, YFSETQ. CDR3 protein: CASSLVISGTAQETQYF. The CDR3 coding sequence is TGCGCCAGCAGCTTGGTTATATCCGGGACAGCCCAAGAGACCCAGTACTTC. Looking up the rest from reference TRBV5-1 and TRBJ2-5 gives the full variable domain: KAGVTQTPRYLIKTRGQQVTLSCSPISGHRSVSWYQQTPGQGLQFLFEYFSETQRNKGNFPGRFSGRQFSNSRSEMNVSTLELGDSALYLCASSLVISGTAQETQYFGPGTRLLVL.

CDR3 bases: TGTGCCAGCAGCCCCACAGGGGGAAAGAACACTGAAGCTTTCTTT. Protein product: CASSPTGGKNTEAFF. J is TRBJ1-1 and V is TRBV7-2, with 8 bases matching TRBD1. Germline CDR1 SGHTA, CDR2 FQGNSA. Losses at the gene ends were 5 bases for V and 1 base for J; bases not matched to a gene: 6. The CDR3 has 15 amino acids.

The chain uses TRBV25-1 and TRBJ1-2; tentative D call: TRBD1 (5 bases). Germline V lookup: CDR1 MGHDK, CDR2 SYGVNS. The V and J ends lost 5 bases and 7 bases respectively, with 17 bases between them. The CDR3 is 14 amino acids. The chain's CDR3 is CASSWDAGTFGYTF. In nucleotides, the CDR3 is TGTGCCAGCAGTTGGGATGCCGGGACTTTTGGCTACACCTTC.

There are a few counts of this clonotype. The chain uses TRBV29-1 and TRBJ2-2; possibly TRBD1 or TRBD2 for D (5 bases each). V lost 3 bases, J lost 5 bases, and 19 bases lay in between. Per germline, CDR1 SQVTM and CDR2 ANQGSEA. The CDR3 consists of 16 residues. Here the CDR3 DNA reads TGCAGCGTTGATAATAGAGGGGCAGGATTAACCGGGGAGCTGTTTTTT. Translation: CSVDNRGAGLTGELFF.

V and J are TRBV5-1 and TRBJ1-5, with D possibly being TRBD1 (5 bases). Trimming pared 0 bases from V and 1 base from J, leaving 11 bases between. Germline values: CDR1 SGHRS, CDR2 YFSETQ. The length of the CDR3 is 16 residues. As DNA, the CDR3 is TGCGCCAGCAGCTTGGACCCAGGGCCCAGCAATCAGCCCCAGCATTTT. This sequence encodes CASSLDPGPSNQPQHF.